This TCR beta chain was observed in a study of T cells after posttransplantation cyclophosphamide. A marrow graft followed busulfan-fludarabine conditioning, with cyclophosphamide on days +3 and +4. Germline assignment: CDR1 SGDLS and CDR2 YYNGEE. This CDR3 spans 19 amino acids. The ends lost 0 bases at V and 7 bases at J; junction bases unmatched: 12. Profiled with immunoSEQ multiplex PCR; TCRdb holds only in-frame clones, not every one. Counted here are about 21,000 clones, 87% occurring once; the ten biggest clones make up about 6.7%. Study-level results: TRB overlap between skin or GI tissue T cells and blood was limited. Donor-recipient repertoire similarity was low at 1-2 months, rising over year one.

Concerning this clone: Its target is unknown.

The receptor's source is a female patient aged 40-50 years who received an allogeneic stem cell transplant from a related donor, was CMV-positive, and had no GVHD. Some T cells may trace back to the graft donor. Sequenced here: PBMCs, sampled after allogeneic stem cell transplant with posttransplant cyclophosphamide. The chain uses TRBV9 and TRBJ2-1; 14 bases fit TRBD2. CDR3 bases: TGTGCCAGCAGCGTAGATGGGTGGACTAGCGGGAGGTTGCGGAATGAGCAGTTCTTC. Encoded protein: CASSVDGWTSGRLRNEQFF.